This TCR beta chain comes out of a study of T cell repertoires in cytomegalovirus infection. Overall study results and limits: Summed frequency of public TCR beta families distinguished CMV carriers with the relevant HLA. In two of eight donors, the top clonotype was HLA-C-restricted CMV-specific.

MiXCR, applied by TCRdb to the reads, yields one record per CDR3 protein. Here the sample spans hundreds of thousands of distinct CDR3 sequences, 33% being singletons. Germline V gives CDR1 SGHTA, CDR2 FQGNSA. The CDR3 sequence is 12 residues long. V shed 4 bases, J shed 7 bases, and the junction held 3 bases outside the gene matches. This clonotype was counted at least ten times. Its antigen is unknown. The sequences come from cultured PBMCs, collected from culture after CMV antigen stimulation. This clonotype was obtained from a human donor in good health (CMV status not recorded). Some clones in this sample may be carry-over from other donors' samples. V is TRBV7-2 and J is TRBJ1-1; TRBD1 matches at 7 bases. In DNA, the CDR3 is TGTGCCAGCAGCTCGACAGGGAATGAAGCTTTCTTT. It codes for CASSSTGNEAFF.